These T cell receptor beta chains were read from a single sample in a study of CD8 T cells in Susac syndrome. TCRdb passed the immunoSEQ multiplex PCR reads through MiXCR, listing each CDR3 protein once. The sample includes 100,000 to 150,000 distinct CDR3 sequences, about 94% of them seen just once. Sequences were obtained from CD4+ T cells from PBMCs. All receptors derive from a human donor in good health. The CDR3 runs from the conserved cysteine through the conserved F or W. The order of the fields is D gene, clone size, V gene, J gene, CDR3 protein, CDR3 DNA. D genes are given only for firm matches. Size is stated for part of the rows, as once, few or many counts, or as a class when the clone is expanded.

d_call: .
clone_size: .
v_call: TRBV16
j_call: TRBJ2-5
cdr3_aa: CASSQRQEETQYF
cdr3_nt: TGTGCCAGCAGCCAACGTCAGGAAGAGACCCAGTACTTC

d_call: TRBD1
clone_size: .
v_call: TRBV5-4
j_call: TRBJ2-2
cdr3_aa: CASSSMTGTGELFF
cdr3_nt: TGTGCCAGCAGCTCTATGACAGGGACCGGGGAGCTGTTTTTT

d_call: .
clone_size: .
v_call: TRBV19
j_call: TRBJ2-4
cdr3_aa: CASTDMTGPRSKNIQYF
cdr3_nt: TGTGCCAGTACCGACATGACAGGTCCTAGGTCCAAAAACATTCAGTACTTC

d_call: .
clone_size: .
v_call: TRBV7-9
j_call: TRBJ2-2
cdr3_aa: CARASPGHMNTGELFF
cdr3_nt: TGTGCCCGTGCCAGCCCGGGACATATGAACACCGGGGAGCTGTTTTTT

d_call: TRBD1
clone_size: .
v_call: TRBV25-1
j_call: TRBJ2-1
cdr3_aa: CASSARQGGPYNEQFF
cdr3_nt: TGTGCCAGCAGTGCCCGACAGGGGGGCCCCTACAATGAGCAGTTCTTC

d_call: TRBD1
clone_size: .
v_call: TRBV5-1
j_call: TRBJ2-5
cdr3_aa: CASSLMSGGMETQYF
cdr3_nt: TGCGCCAGCAGCTTGATGTCAGGGGGAATGGAGACCCAGTACTTC

d_call: .
clone_size: .
v_call: TRBV20-1
j_call: TRBJ1-1
cdr3_aa: CSARDLGDTEAFF
cdr3_nt: TGCAGTGCTAGAGATCTCGGGGATACTGAAGCTTTCTTT

d_call: TRBD2
clone_size: .
v_call: TRBV7-9
j_call: TRBJ2-3
cdr3_aa: CASSAQLAGTDTQYF
cdr3_nt: TGTGCCAGCAGCGCCCAACTAGCGGGCACAGATACGCAGTATTTT

d_call: .
clone_size: .
v_call: TRBV10-3
j_call: TRBJ2-1
cdr3_aa: CAIRPENNEQFF
cdr3_nt: TGTGCCATCAGACCGGAGAACAATGAGCAGTTCTTC

d_call: TRBD2
clone_size: .
v_call: TRBV4-2
j_call: TRBJ2-5
cdr3_aa: CASSQERGGAGGAETQYF
cdr3_nt: TGTGCCAGCAGCCAAGAAAGAGGTGGAGCGGGAGGTGCGGAGACCCAGTACTTC

d_call: .
clone_size: .
v_call: TRBV29-1
j_call: TRBJ2-1
cdr3_aa: CSVDSGGYNEQFF
cdr3_nt: TGCAGCGTTGACAGCGGCGGATACAATGAGCAGTTCTTC

d_call: .
clone_size: .
v_call: TRBV18
j_call: TRBJ1-1
cdr3_aa: CASSPRRAEQLGEAFF
cdr3_nt: TGTGCCAGCTCACCAAGAAGGGCGGAACAACTAGGTGAAGCTTTCTTT

d_call: TRBD1
clone_size: once
v_call: TRBV19
j_call: TRBJ2-2
cdr3_aa: CASSIGQGSANTGELFF
cdr3_nt: TGTGCCAGTAGTATCGGACAGGGGTCGGCGAACACCGGGGAGCTGTTTTTT

d_call: .
clone_size: .
v_call: TRBV30
j_call: TRBJ2-7
cdr3_aa: CAWGLEYF
cdr3_nt: TGTGCCTGGGGGTTGGAGTACTTC

d_call: .
clone_size: .
v_call: TRBV18
j_call: TRBJ2-7
cdr3_aa: CASSPEAGAGYEQYF
cdr3_nt: TGTGCCAGCTCACCCGAGGCCGGGGCGGGGTACGAGCAGTACTTC

d_call: .
clone_size: .
v_call: TRBV3-1
j_call: TRBJ1-1
cdr3_aa: CASSHSDRTTEAFF
cdr3_nt: TGTGCCAGCAGCCACTCAGATCGGACCACTGAAGCTTTCTTT

d_call: .
clone_size: .
v_call: TRBV20-1
j_call: TRBJ1-5
cdr3_aa: CSARPVPNSNQPQHF
cdr3_nt: TGCAGTGCTAGGCCCGTCCCCAATAGCAATCAGCCCCAGCATTTT

d_call: TRBD1
clone_size: .
v_call: TRBV29-1
j_call: TRBJ2-1
cdr3_aa: CSVEASGGPYNEQFF
cdr3_nt: TGCAGCGTTGAGGCGTCAGGGGGCCCTTACAATGAGCAGTTCTTC

d_call: TRBD1
clone_size: .
v_call: TRBV6-5
j_call: TRBJ1-1
cdr3_aa: CASSYPGTGAQAFF
cdr3_nt: TGTGCCAGCAGTTACCCAGGGACAGGGGCTCAAGCTTTCTTT

d_call: TRBD1
clone_size: .
v_call: TRBV19
j_call: TRBJ2-7
cdr3_aa: CASSPRTGFRHEQYF
cdr3_nt: TGTGCCAGTAGTCCGAGGACAGGCTTCCGACACGAGCAGTACTTC

d_call: .
clone_size: .
v_call: TRBV7-2
j_call: TRBJ1-2
cdr3_aa: CASSSSRGIPNYGYTF
cdr3_nt: TGTGCCAGCAGCTCCTCGCGTGGGATCCCAAACTATGGCTACACCTTC

d_call: .
clone_size: .
v_call: TRBV7-2
j_call: TRBJ2-2
cdr3_aa: CASRVTGELFF
cdr3_nt: TGTGCCAGCAGAGTCACCGGGGAGCTGTTTTTT

d_call: .
clone_size: .
v_call: TRBV20-1
j_call: TRBJ1-2
cdr3_aa: CSVDSPVANYGYTF
cdr3_nt: TGCAGTGTTGACAGCCCAGTGGCCAACTATGGCTACACCTTC

d_call: .
clone_size: .
v_call: TRBV15
j_call: TRBJ2-2
cdr3_aa: CATRGGRISLSSRELFF
cdr3_nt: TGTGCCACCAGGGGGGGACGGATATCTTTGAGCAGCCGGGAGCTGTTTTTT

d_call: TRBD2
clone_size: .
v_call: TRBV19
j_call: TRBJ2-3
cdr3_aa: CASSIPGGTDTQYF
cdr3_nt: TGTGCCAGTAGTATACCGGGAGGGACAGATACGCAGTATTTT

d_call: .
clone_size: .
v_call: TRBV30
j_call: TRBJ1-2
cdr3_aa: CAWSRQAGGYTF
cdr3_nt: TGTGCCTGGAGTAGACAGGCGGGCGGCTACACCTTC

d_call: .
clone_size: .
v_call: TRBV2
j_call: TRBJ2-7
cdr3_aa: CASRLESSGAYEQYF
cdr3_nt: TGTGCCAGTCGCCTCGAATCATCGGGAGCCTACGAGCAGTACTTC

d_call: TRBD1
clone_size: .
v_call: TRBV6-6
j_call: TRBJ1-1
cdr3_aa: CASSPLTGSAFF
cdr3_nt: TGTGCCAGCAGTCCATTGACAGGGAGTGCTTTCTTT

d_call: .
clone_size: .
v_call: TRBV20-1
j_call: TRBJ1-1
cdr3_aa: CSARDSVKRTEAFF
cdr3_nt: TGCAGTGCTAGAGATTCGGTAAAGCGCACTGAAGCTTTCTTT

d_call: .
clone_size: .
v_call: TRBV29-1
j_call: TRBJ1-2
cdr3_aa: CSVDLTGANYGYTF
cdr3_nt: TGCAGCGTTGATTTGACAGGAGCTAACTATGGCTACACCTTC

d_call: .
clone_size: .
v_call: TRBV2
j_call: TRBJ2-2
cdr3_aa: CASLYGTTGELFF
cdr3_nt: TGTGCCAGCCTATATGGGACCACCGGGGAGCTGTTTTTT

d_call: TRBD2
clone_size: once
v_call: TRBV7-7
j_call: TRBJ2-5
cdr3_aa: CASSLGLAGERETQYF
cdr3_nt: TGTGCTAGCAGCTTAGGGCTAGCGGGAGAGCGAGAGACCCAGTACTTC

d_call: TRBD1
clone_size: .
v_call: TRBV2
j_call: TRBJ1-2
cdr3_aa: CASRTGSDYGYTF
cdr3_nt: TGTGCCAGCAGGACAGGGAGTGACTATGGCTACACCTTC

d_call: .
clone_size: .
v_call: TRBV24-1
j_call: TRBJ2-7
cdr3_aa: CATSEGFSYEQYF
cdr3_nt: TGTGCCACCAGTGAAGGTTTCTCCTACGAGCAGTACTTC

d_call: .
clone_size: .
v_call: TRBV14
j_call: TRBJ2-6
cdr3_aa: CASSRLSGANVLTF
cdr3_nt: TGTGCCAGCAGCCGCCTCTCTGGGGCCAACGTCCTGACTTTC

d_call: TRBD1
clone_size: .
v_call: TRBV14
j_call: TRBJ1-4
cdr3_aa: CASSHRSPGQGNEKLFF
cdr3_nt: TGTGCCAGCAGCCATCGTTCTCCGGGACAGGGGAATGAAAAACTGTTTTTT

d_call: .
clone_size: .
v_call: TRBV7-9
j_call: TRBJ2-3
cdr3_aa: CASSLGGTQYF
cdr3_nt: TGTGCCAGCAGCTTAGGGGGTACGCAGTATTTT

d_call: TRBD1
clone_size: .
v_call: TRBV11-2
j_call: TRBJ1-2
cdr3_aa: CASSRQWGQGFNYGYTF
cdr3_nt: TGTGCCAGCAGCAGGCAATGGGGACAGGGGTTTAACTATGGCTACACCTTC

d_call: TRBD1
clone_size: .
v_call: TRBV11-2
j_call: TRBJ1-2
cdr3_aa: CASRPIRTGASYGYTF
cdr3_nt: TGTGCCAGCAGGCCAATTCGGACAGGGGCTAGCTATGGCTACACCTTC

d_call: TRBD2
clone_size: .
v_call: TRBV7-2
j_call: TRBJ2-1
cdr3_aa: CASSLSGGQFF
cdr3_nt: TGTGCCAGCAGCCTTTCGGGGGGGCAGTTCTTC

d_call: TRBD2
clone_size: .
v_call: TRBV7-9
j_call: TRBJ2-3
cdr3_aa: CASSFSGSRARDTQYF
cdr3_nt: TGTGCCAGCAGCTTTAGCGGGAGCCGGGCGAGAGATACGCAGTATTTT

d_call: TRBD2
clone_size: once
v_call: TRBV15
j_call: TRBJ2-3
cdr3_aa: CATSSGRSSGQDTQYF
cdr3_nt: TGTGCCACCAGCAGTGGACGGTCTAGCGGGCAAGATACGCAGTATTTT

d_call: .
clone_size: .
v_call: TRBV10-3
j_call: TRBJ2-5
cdr3_aa: CAISESRTGETQYF
cdr3_nt: TGTGCCATCAGTGAGTCTAGGACCGGGGAGACCCAGTACTTC

d_call: TRBD2
clone_size: .
v_call: TRBV5-1
j_call: TRBJ2-2
cdr3_aa: CASSWGLAANTGELFF
cdr3_nt: TGCGCCAGCAGCTGGGGACTAGCGGCGAACACCGGGGAGCTGTTTTTT

d_call: TRBD2
clone_size: .
v_call: TRBV25-1
j_call: TRBJ2-1
cdr3_aa: CASSERRGLAGDNEQFF
cdr3_nt: TGTGCCAGCAGTGAAAGAAGGGGACTAGCGGGAGACAATGAGCAGTTCTTC